These 18 T cell receptor beta chains were all obtained from the same sample, sequenced in a study of T-cell reconstitution after alpha-beta-depleted transplantation in children. During its preparation, the TCRbeta library received unique molecular identifiers. TCRdb re-analysed the PCR reads in MiXCR, keeping a single row per CDR3 protein. The table shows hundreds of thousands of distinct CDR3 sequences, with approximately 12% occurring only once. The source was PBMCs from the stem cell graft donor, collected from the stem cell graft. The origin of the receptors is a human donor who donated a stem cell graft to a child with acute lymphoblastic leukemia.

This clonotype was detected only a few times. V usage is TRBV28 and J usage is TRBJ2-7; unclear D gene. V lost 6 bases to trimming and J lost 2 bases, with 8 bases between them. Germline loops: CDR1 MDHEN, CDR2 SYDVKM. The CDR3 contains 12 residues. This CDR3 is CASSQKPYEQYF. CDR3 nucleotide sequence: TGTGCCAGCAGCCAAAAGCCCTACGAGCAGTACTTC.

This clonotype was found many times. V is TRBV27 and J is TRBJ1-1, with D unresolved. The CDR3 spans 15 residues. V lost 3 bases to trimming and J lost 6 bases, with 17 bases between them. Germline V lookup: CDR1 MNHEY, CDR2 SMNVEV (reference sequence). The CDR3 here is CASSFGPAVGAEAFF. The CDR3 DNA is TGTGCCAGCAGTTTTGGTCCGGCAGTTGGCGCTGAAGCTTTCTTT.

This clonotype showed up just a few times. V and J are TRBV7-2 and TRBJ1-4; tentatively, D is TRBD1 (6 bases). Per the germline V gene, CDR1 is SGHTA and CDR2 is FQGNSA. The CDR3 length is 14 residues. V lost 2 bases and J lost 8, with 12 bases in between. The CDR3 region has the DNA TGTGCCAGCAGCTTATCCCATCAGGGGGAAAAACTGTTTTTT. It codes for CASSLSHQGEKLFF.

This clonotype was detected many times. The rearrangement joins TRBV5-1 to TRBJ1-1; 8 bases fit TRBD1. CDR3 length: 15 residues. The J segment lost 8 bases and the V segment lost 4 bases, leaving 13 bases of the junction unmatched. Germline-derived CDR1 and CDR2 are SGHRS and YFSETQ. The chain's CDR3 is CASSGDRGRKGEAFF. The CDR3 bases are TGCGCCAGCAGCGGCGACAGGGGCCGCAAGGGGGAAGCTTTCTTT.

Details on this clonotype: A much larger clone lies a single base off, so this may be a read error. This chain links TRBV29-1 with TRBJ1-1; unclear D gene. The CDR3 has 13 residues. Looked up from germline, CDR1 is SQVTM and CDR2 is ANQGSEA. With 2 bases removed from V and 0 bases from J, the gap between germline ends came to 7 bases. CDR3 sequence reads: CSVERLVNTEAFF. The CDR3 DNA sequence: TGCAGCGTTGAACGGCTGGTGAACACTGAAGCTTTCTTT.

This clonotype was counted at least ten times. The chain couples TRBV14 to TRBJ2-3; D is unresolved. Germline loops: CDR1 SGHDN, CDR2 FVKESK. The CDR3 extends over 14 amino acids. The ends were cut back, 3 bases at V and 6 bases at J, with 13 bases in the middle. The CDR3 here is CASSQLQGRDTQYF. The CDR3 DNA sequence: TGTGCCAGCAGCCAGTTACAAGGGCGGGATACGCAGTATTTT.

In this sample, this clonotype turned up a few times. The J gene is TRBJ1-1, the V gene TRBV6-1, with D perhaps matching TRBD1 (5 bases). This CDR3 has 15 residues. V was trimmed by 8 bases and J by 0 bases, leaving 16 bases between them. Germline values: CDR1 MNHNS, CDR2 SASEGT. The CDR3 DNA follows: TGTGCCAGCTCGCCAATCCGGGGCATGAACACTGAAGCTTTCTTT. This codes for CASSPIRGMNTEAFF.

This clonotype was detected only a few times. CDR3 bases: TGTGCCAGCAGTCTCTTGAGCGGGACAGGGGTAAACTATGGCTACACCTTC. This sequence encodes CASSLLSGTGVNYGYTF. The V call is TRBV12-3 or TRBV12-4, the J call TRBJ1-2, with 10 bases lining up with TRBD1. CDR3 size: 17 residues. The J segment lost 2 bases and the V segment lost 5 bases, leaving 11 bases of the junction unmatched.

In its sample, this clonotype was seen many times. The rearrangement links TRBV7-6 to TRBJ2-1; D is unresolved. Germline assignment: CDR1 SGHVS and CDR2 FNYEAQ. V was trimmed by 0 bases and J by 6 bases, leaving 15 bases between them. There are 16 residues in the CDR3. The CDR3 sequence: CASSLAREGLGNEQFF. The CDR3, as DNA: TGTGCCAGCAGCTTAGCGCGTGAAGGGCTCGGCAATGAGCAGTTCTTC.

This clonotype was seen many times. V and J are TRBV28 and TRBJ2-4, with D maybe TRBD2 (6 bases). Germline V gene lookup returns CDR1 MDHEN and CDR2 SYDVKM. The CDR3 contains 13 residues. Trimming took off 6 bases at V and 5 bases at J, with 11 bases between the two ends. The CDR3 DNA reads TGTGCCAGCAGCCAGGGAGGTCAAAACATTCAGTACTTC. This sequence encodes CASSQGGQNIQYF.

The table lists this clonotype with many counts. This chain uses TRBV29-1 with TRBJ2-1, with 11 bases fitting TRBD2. Germline CDR1 reads SQVTM; CDR2 reads ANQGSEA. This CDR3 spans 15 amino acids. The junction had 6 bases not matched to a gene; V was cut back by 6 bases and J by 2 bases. In nucleotides, the CDR3 is TGCAGCGTGGCCGGACTAGCGGGTGCCTACAATGAGCAGTTCTTC. Protein sequence: CSVAGLAGAYNEQFF.

This clonotype appeared many times. This sequence joins TRBV20-1 and TRBJ1-3; TRBD1 is a possible D gene (6 bases). The CDR3 spans 15 residues. V lost 3 bases to trimming and J lost 4 bases, with 16 bases between them. CDR1 is DFQATT, CDR2 SNEGSKA, per germline (reference sequence). DNA of the CDR3: TGCAGTGCTAGGCACAGGGAGGCTATCGGAAACACCATATATTTT. Amino acid sequence: CSARHREAIGNTIYF.

At least ten counts were recorded for this clonotype. The chain carries TRBV18 and TRBJ2-1, with D perhaps TRBD1 (5 bases). Germline V gene data show CDR1 as KGHSH and CDR2 as LQKENI. This CDR3 spans 15 amino acids. V was clipped by 2 bases and J by 4 bases, with 12 bases between them. Here the CDR3 reads CASSPIGAIYNEQFF. The CDR3 DNA reads as TGTGCCAGCTCACCAATAGGGGCAATTTACAATGAGCAGTTCTTC.

This clonotype showed up many times. V is TRBV5-1 and J is TRBJ2-1; D gene uncertain. The CDR3 has 14 residues. Trimming took off 1 base at V and 7 bases at J, with 12 bases between the two ends. Germline values: CDR1 SGHRS, CDR2 YFSETQ. CDR3 sequence reads: CASSLISVGNEQFF. CDR3 nucleotide sequence: TGCGCCAGCAGCTTGATCAGCGTAGGGAATGAGCAGTTCTTC.

This clonotype was picked up many times. The rearrangement links TRBV28 to TRBJ2-7; D is perhaps TRBD1 (6 bases). The CDR3 length is 14 residues. Germline V lookup: CDR1 MDHEN, CDR2 SYDVKM. The V end was cut by 2 bases, the J end by 5 bases, with 13 bases between. CDR3 in amino acids: CASSLTRRGDEQYF. CDR3 DNA sequence: TGTGCCAGCAGTTTAACTCGCAGGGGCGACGAGCAGTACTTC.

This clonotype was counted many times. The junction and the germline gene differ at one end; a read error may be behind it. V is TRBV24-1 and J is TRBJ2-4; TRBD1 aligns across 7 bases. This CDR3 is built from 12 residues. Per germline, CDR1 KGHDR and CDR2 SFDVKD. The chain's CDR3 is CATSDNRDRYFF. The CDR3 nucleotides read TGTGCCACCAGTGATAACCGGGACAGATATTTCTTC.

About this clonotype: A much larger clone lies one base from this, so it may be a read error. J is TRBJ1-2 and V is TRBV12-3 or TRBV12-4; perhaps TRBD1 as D (5 bases). This CDR3 contains 11 residues. The CDR3 is CTSSFGAGYTF. The CDR3 coding sequence is TGTACCAGCAGTTTTGGGGCTGGCTACACCTTC.

The chain couples TRBV30 to TRBJ1-1; the D gene is possibly TRBD1 (5 bases). Germline CDR1 GTSNPN, CDR2 SVGIG (reference sequence). CDR3 length: 11 amino acids. V lost 5 bases and J 4 bases, leaving 8 bases between the germline ends. Here the CDR3 reads CAWYGTTEAFF. For the CDR3, the DNA is TGTGCCTGGTACGGGACCACTGAAGCTTTCTTT.